This record looks at one TCR beta chain sequence and its context. The antigen remains unidentified. The sample is drawn from a study of T cell responses to AZD1222 COVID-19 vaccine. Notes on the study in general: The study identified only five or six AZD1222 recipients as seropositive at baseline. Mapped onto spike, vaccine-associated CD4 TCRs spanned it and were dominant at 160-218 and 743-854. Rises in breadth and depth of Spike-specific TCRs came after two AZD1222 doses.

Libraries were prepared by immunoSEQ multiplex PCR; TCRdb keeps only in-frame clonotypes and omits some of them. This table has roughly 85,000 clones, approximately 85% appearing once. The CDR3 runs 15 residues. Germline CDR1 is SGHTA and CDR2 is FQGNSA. V gave up 4 bases and J gave up 7 bases; unmatched junction bases: 8. The rearrangement uses TRBV7-2 and TRBJ1-5; 9 positions agree with TRBD1. This TCR came from an adult in good health. Sequencing was performed on peripheral blood, taken on day 0 of MenACWY control vaccination. Written as DNA, the CDR3 is TGTGCCAGCAGCTCACAGGGGGCCAAGGGACAGCCCCAGCATTTT. This sequence encodes CASSSQGAKGQPQHF. The complete variable domain, with remaining parts taken from reference TRBV7-2 and TRBJ1-5, reads GAGVSQSPSNKVTEKGKDVELRCDPISGHTALYWYRQSLGQGLEFLIYFQGNSAPDKSGLPSDRFSAERTGGSVSTLTIQRTQQEDSAVYLCASSSQGAKGQPQHFGDGTRLSIL.